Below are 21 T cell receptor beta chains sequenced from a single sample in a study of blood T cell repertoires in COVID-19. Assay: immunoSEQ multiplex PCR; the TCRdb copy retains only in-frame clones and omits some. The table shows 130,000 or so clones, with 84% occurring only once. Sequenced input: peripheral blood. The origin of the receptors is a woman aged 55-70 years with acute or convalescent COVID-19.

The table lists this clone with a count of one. The CDR3 bases are TGCGCCAGCAGCTTGACCAGAGGGAGTGAAAAACTGTTTTTT. Its protein is CASSLTRGSEKLFF. V is TRBV5-1 and J is TRBJ1-4; D uncertain. This CDR3 has 14 residues. V was clipped by 1 base and J by 7 bases, with 11 bases between them. The germline V gene encodes CDR1 SGHRS and CDR2 YFSETQ.

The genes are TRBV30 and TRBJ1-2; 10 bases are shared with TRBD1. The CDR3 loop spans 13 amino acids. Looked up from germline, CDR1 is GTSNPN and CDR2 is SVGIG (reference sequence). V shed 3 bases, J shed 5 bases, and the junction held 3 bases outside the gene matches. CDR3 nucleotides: TGTGCCTGGAGGGGGGGACAGGGGTATGGCTACACCTTC. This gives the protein CAWRGGQGYGYTF. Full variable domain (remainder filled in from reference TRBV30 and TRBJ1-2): SQTIHQWPATLVQPVGSPLSLECTVEGTSNPNLYWYRQAAGRGLQLLFYSVGIGQISSEVPQNLSASRPQDRQFILSSKKLLLSDSGFYLCAWRGGQGYGYTFGSGTRLTVV.

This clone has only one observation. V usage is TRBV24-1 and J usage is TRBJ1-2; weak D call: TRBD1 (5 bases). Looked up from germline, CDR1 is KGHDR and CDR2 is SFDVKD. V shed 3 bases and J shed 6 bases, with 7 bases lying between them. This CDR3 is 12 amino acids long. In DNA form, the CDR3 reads TGTGCCACCAGTGATCCGACAGATGGCTACACCTTC. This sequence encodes CATSDPTDGYTF.

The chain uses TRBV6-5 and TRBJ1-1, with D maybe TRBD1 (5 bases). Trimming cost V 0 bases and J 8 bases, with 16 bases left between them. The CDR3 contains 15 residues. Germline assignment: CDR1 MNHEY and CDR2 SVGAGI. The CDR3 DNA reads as TGTGCCAGCAGTTACTCGATTAAGACAGTCCCAGAAGCTTTCTTT. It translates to CASSYSIKTVPEAFF.

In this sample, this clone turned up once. CDR3 in amino acids: CASSPTLLQGNGPSGNTIYF. The CDR3 nucleotides are TGTGCCAGCTCACCTACCTTGCTACAGGGGAATGGTCCCTCTGGAAACACCATATATTTT. The chain carries TRBV18 and TRBJ1-3, with 7 bases that match TRBD1. Germline V gene sequence: CDR1 KGHSH, CDR2 LQKENI. The trim removed 3 bases at V and 0 bases at J, leaving 17 bases unmatched. The length of the CDR3 is 20 residues.

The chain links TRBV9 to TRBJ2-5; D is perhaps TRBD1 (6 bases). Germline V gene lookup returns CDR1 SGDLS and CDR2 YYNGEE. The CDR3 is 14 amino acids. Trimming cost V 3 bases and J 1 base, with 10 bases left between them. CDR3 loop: CASSATGIQETQYF. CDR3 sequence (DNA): TGTGCCAGCAGCGCCACAGGGATCCAAGAGACCCAGTACTTC.

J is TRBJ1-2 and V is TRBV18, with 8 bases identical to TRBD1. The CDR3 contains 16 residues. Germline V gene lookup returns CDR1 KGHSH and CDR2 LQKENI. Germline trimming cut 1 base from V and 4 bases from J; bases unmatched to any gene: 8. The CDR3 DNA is TGTGCCAGCTCACCACGTGACCAGGGGGCGGCCTATGGCTACACCTTC. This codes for CASSPRDQGAAYGYTF.

The CDR3 is CASSEGDSPPYGYTF. CDR3 bases: TGTGCCAGCAGTGAAGGGGACAGCCCTCCTTATGGCTACACCTTC. The chain recombines TRBV2 with TRBJ1-2; 7 nucleotides match TRBD1. This CDR3 contains 15 residues. Trimming at V came to 1 base and at J to 5 bases, leaving 7 bases not matched to a gene. CDR1 and CDR2 from the germline V gene are SNHLY and FYNNEI.

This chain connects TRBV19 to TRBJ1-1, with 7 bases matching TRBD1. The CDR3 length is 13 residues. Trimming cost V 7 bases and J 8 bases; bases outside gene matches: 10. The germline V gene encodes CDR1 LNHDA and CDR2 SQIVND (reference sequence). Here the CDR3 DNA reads TGTGCCAGTACTCAGGGGGGAAACAAGGAAGCTTTCTTT. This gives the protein CASTQGGNKEAFF.

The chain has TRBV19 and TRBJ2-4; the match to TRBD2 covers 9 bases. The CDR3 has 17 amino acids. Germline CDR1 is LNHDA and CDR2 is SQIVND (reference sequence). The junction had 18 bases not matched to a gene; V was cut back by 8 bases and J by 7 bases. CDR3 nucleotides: TGTGCCAGTTCATTCTCCTGGAGAGCGGGGGGAGGTAACATTCAGTACTTC. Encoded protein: CASSFSWRAGGGNIQYF.

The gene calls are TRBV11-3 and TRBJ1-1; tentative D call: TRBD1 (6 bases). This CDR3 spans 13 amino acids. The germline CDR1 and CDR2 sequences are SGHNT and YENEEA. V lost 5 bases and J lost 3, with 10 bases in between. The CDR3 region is CASSPRGYTEAFF. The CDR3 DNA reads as TGTGCCAGCAGCCCAAGGGGGTACACTGAAGCTTTCTTT.

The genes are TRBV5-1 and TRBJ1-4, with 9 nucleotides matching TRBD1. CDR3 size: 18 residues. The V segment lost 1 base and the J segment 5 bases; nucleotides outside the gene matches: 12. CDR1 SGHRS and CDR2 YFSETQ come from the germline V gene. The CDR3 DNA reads TGCGCCAGCAGCTTGAGCCTCTCTCCGGGACAGGGCAATGAAAAACTGTTTTTT. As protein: CASSLSLSPGQGNEKLFF.

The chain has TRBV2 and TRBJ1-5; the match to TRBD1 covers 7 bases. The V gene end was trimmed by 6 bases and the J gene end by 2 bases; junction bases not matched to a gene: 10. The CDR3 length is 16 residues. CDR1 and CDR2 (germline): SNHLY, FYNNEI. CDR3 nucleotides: TGTGCCAGCAGGGGGGACAGTCTCTCGGGCAATCAGCCCCAGCATTTT. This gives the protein CASRGDSLSGNQPQHF. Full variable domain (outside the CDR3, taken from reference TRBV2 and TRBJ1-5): EPEVTQTPSHQVTQMGQEVILRCVPISNHLYFYWYRQILGQKVEFLVSFYNNEISEKSEIFDDQFSVERPDGSNFTLKIRSTKLEDSAMYFCASRGDSLSGNQPQHFGDGTRLSIL.

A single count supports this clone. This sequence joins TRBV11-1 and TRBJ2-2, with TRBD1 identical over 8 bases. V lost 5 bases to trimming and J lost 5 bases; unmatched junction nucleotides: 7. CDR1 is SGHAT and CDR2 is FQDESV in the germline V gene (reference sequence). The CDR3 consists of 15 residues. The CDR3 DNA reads TGTGCCAGCAGCATTGGACAGGGTAGGACCGGGGAGCTGTTTTTT. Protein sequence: CASSIGQGRTGELFF.

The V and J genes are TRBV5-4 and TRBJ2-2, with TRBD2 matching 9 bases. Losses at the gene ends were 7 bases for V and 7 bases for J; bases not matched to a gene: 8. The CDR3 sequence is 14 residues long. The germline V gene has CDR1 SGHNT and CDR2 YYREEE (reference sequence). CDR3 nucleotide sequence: TGTGCCAGCCGCGGGGGGGGCGGCTACGGGGAGCTGTTTTTT. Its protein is CASRGGGGYGELFF. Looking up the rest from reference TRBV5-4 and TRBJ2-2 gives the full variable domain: ETGVTQSPTHLIKTRGQQVTLRCSSQSGHNTVSWYQQALGQGPQFIFQYYREEENGRGNFPPRFSGLQFPNYSSELNVNALELDDSALYLCASRGGGGYGELFFGEGSRLTVL.

The CDR3 is CSASPDSTYEQYF. CDR3 sequence (DNA): TGCAGTGCTAGTCCGGACAGTACCTACGAGCAGTACTTC. The gene calls are TRBV20-1 and TRBJ2-7, with D maybe TRBD1 (6 bases). CDR3 size: 13 residues. With 3 bases removed from V and 2 bases from J, the gap between germline ends came to 11 bases. In germline, CDR1 is DFQATT, CDR2 SNEGSKA (reference sequence).

The CDR3, as DNA: TGTGCCAGCAGCCTGTTTGGGACAGGGGACACTGAAGCTTTCTTT. Translating it yields CASSLFGTGDTEAFF. This sequence joins TRBV3-1 (or the pseudogene TRBV3-2) and TRBJ1-1; 10 bases agree with TRBD1. Germline-derived CDR1 and CDR2 are LGHDT and YNNKEL (reference sequence). CDR3 length equals 15 residues. With V trimmed by 4 bases and J by 3 bases, 5 bases remained unmatched.

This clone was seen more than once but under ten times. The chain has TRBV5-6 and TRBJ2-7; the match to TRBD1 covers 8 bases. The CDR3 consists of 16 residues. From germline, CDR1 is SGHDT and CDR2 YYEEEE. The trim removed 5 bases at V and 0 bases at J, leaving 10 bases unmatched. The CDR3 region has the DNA TGTGCCAGCAGACCAGGGGGACAGGAGATCTCCTACGAGCAGTACTTC. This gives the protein CASRPGGQEISYEQYF. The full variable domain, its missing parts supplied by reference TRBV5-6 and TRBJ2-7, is DAGVTQSPTHLIKTRGQQVTLRCSPKSGHDTVSWYQQALGQGPQFIFQYYEEEERQRGNFPDRFSGHQFPNYSSELNVNALLLGDSALYLCASRPGGQEISYEQYFGPGTRLTVT.

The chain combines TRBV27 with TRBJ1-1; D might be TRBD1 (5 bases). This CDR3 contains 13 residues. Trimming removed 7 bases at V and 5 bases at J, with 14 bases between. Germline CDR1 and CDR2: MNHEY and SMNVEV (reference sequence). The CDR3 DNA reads TGTGCCAGCACCGCAGGGCATCAAACTGAAGCTTTCTTT. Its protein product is CASTAGHQTEAFF.

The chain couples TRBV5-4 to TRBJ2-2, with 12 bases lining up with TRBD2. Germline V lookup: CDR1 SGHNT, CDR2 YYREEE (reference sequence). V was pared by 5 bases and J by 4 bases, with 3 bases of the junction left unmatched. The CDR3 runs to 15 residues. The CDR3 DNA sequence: TGTGCCAGCAGACCTAGCGGGGGGGGCACCGGGGAGCTGTTTTTT. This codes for CASRPSGGGTGELFF.

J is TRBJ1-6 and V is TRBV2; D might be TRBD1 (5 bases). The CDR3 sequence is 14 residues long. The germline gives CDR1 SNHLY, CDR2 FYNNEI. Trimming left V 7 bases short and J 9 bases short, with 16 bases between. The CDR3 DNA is TGTGCCAGCAAACTTCCCGTCAGGGCTTCACCCCTCCACTTT. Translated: CASKLPVRASPLHF.